This TCR beta chain emerged from a study of CD8 T cells in Susac syndrome. Random hexamers primed reverse transcription of roughly 0.5 to 1 ug RNA. MiXCR, applied by TCRdb to the immunoSEQ multiplex PCR reads, yields one record per CDR3 protein. The top ten clones hold around 0.13% of a sample with under 200,000 distinct CDR3 sequences, around 96% of them seen once. TEMRA cells were FACS-enriched, and CD8+ and CD4+ T cells were isolated negatively. The J segment lost 5 bases and the V segment lost 7 bases, leaving 10 bases of the junction unmatched. CDR3 size: 15 residues. The V gene's germline CDR1 is SGHTA and CDR2 FQGNSA. Study-level results: An acknowledgment was made by the study that its TCR sequencing and HLA analysis involved relatively few individuals. Within Susac syndrome CD4+ T cell repertoires, clonal expansion was not evident.

Concerning this clonotype: As yet, its antigen is unknown.

The source is a human donor with Susac syndrome. This chain joins TRBV7-2 and TRBJ1-2; 10 nucleotides line up with TRBD1. The sequencing sample was made of CD4+ T cells from PBMCs. The CDR3 reads CASTPIRDRGYGYTF. As DNA, the CDR3 is TGTGCCAGCACCCCCATCCGGGACAGGGGTTATGGCTACACCTTC.